This T cell receptor beta chain is drawn from a study of T cells in Graves' hyperthyroidism and ophthalmopathy (dated by TCRdb to between 2018 and 2020). Looking at the study overall: Peripheral blood samples were taken at the time of initial diagnosis, prior to any treatment. For training and testing, the approximately 92 patients in the discovery cohort were randomly divided in a 7:3 ratio. The paper describes TCR Vbeta CDR3 sequencing of around 140 peripheral blood samples, made up of 43 ophthalmopathy patients, roughly 80 hyperthyroidism patients and some 17 progressor patients. Thyroid tissue and blood T-cell repertoires from about six Graves' hyperthyroidism patients were also compared in the study. An independent validation cohort of around 19 hyperthyroidism patients and approximately 15 patients who later progressed to ophthalmopathy tested prospective prediction of ophthalmopathy. A discovery cohort of about a hundred patients, approximately 44 with Graves' ophthalmopathy and 55 to 65 with stable Graves' hyperthyroidism, was used to find distinguishing TCR V-J signatures. Following sampling, methimazole starting at 30 mg daily was given to hyperthyroidism patients, and high-dose intravenous methylprednisolone was given to ophthalmopathy patients.

The germline V end is reduced by 0 bases and the J end by 8 bases; junction bases left unmatched: 7. CDR1 and CDR2 are drawn from the germline V gene (reference sequence): DFQATT, SNEGSKA. The CDR3 holds 15 amino acids from the cysteine to the phenylalanine. The only DNA kept is the CDR3, 45 bases in frame from the first base. Graves' hyperthyroidism was defined as stable when no progression to ophthalmopathy occurred over 18 months of follow-up. Hyperthyroidism patients were aged 18 to 65 years and newly diagnosed, with disease duration of less than 2 months. Any patient with an uncontrolled infection, another autoimmune disease, pregnancy or lactation was excluded. Diagnoses were established on the basis of clinical symptoms, serum thyroxine and TRAb, thyroid ultrasound, and orbital computed tomography. PBMCs were isolated from 10 ml of fresh peripheral blood by Ficoll-Paque density gradient centrifugation. Total RNA was extracted with Trizol reagent, and quality was checked on an Agilent 2100 Bioanalyzer.

Overall study results and their limits: In validation, the model predicted progression to ophthalmopathy a median of roughly 6.2 months before onset, with over 60% sensitivity and roughly 79% specificity. Ophthalmopathy was separated from stable hyperthyroidism by a 13 V-J signature model, with approximately 90% sensitivity and 81% to 82% specificity obtained in cross-validation and 80%/75% obtained in testing. Most expanded thyroid clonotypes (frequency above 0.001) were also detected in blood, a finding suggesting that blood repertoires may reflect thyroid immune responses. No statistical method was used to set the sample size in advance, and investigators knew the group allocation.

The TCR beta CDR3 regions were amplified from the RNA transcripts. A first-round RT-PCR of the TCR CDR3 used the HTBI primer set with the Qiagen OneStep RT-PCR kit. Libraries were constructed in a second round of multiplex PCR, after which size selection and purification were carried out. Paired-end sequencing of the libraries was performed with 100 bp reads on an Illumina HiSeq2000. As for the authors' bioinformatics: SOAPnuke was used to process the raw data, with reads discarded if the reads contained adapters or uncalled bases, had a mean Phred below 15, or lacked an exact constant-primer or identifier match. COPE v1.2.5 was used to merge high-quality paired reads, and clonotypes were defined as unique nucleotide sequences. Clonotypes were aligned to IMGT TRBV, TRBD and TRBJ reference segments using MiTCR v1.1. The analysis included only V-J combinations with a frequency above 0.0001, which together covered more than 98% of the repertoires. A TCS score was defined as the ratio between F50 (clonal expansion) and ExV (chaos), using BLOSUM62-based TCRdist between CDR3 peptides within each V-J. Welch's t-statistics and random forest reduced roughly 530 V-J features to roughly 13, which were used in a naive Bayes classifier (R e1071). The public reads were reprocessed in TCRdb via fastp at Q25 and MiXCR, keeping in-frame beta chains. Merged by CDR3 protein, the rows form single entries marked with the most common genes and DNA. TCRdb, rather than the study authors, made the V and J calls. For this sample there are roughly 700,000 distinct CDR3 sequences; approximately 14% appear just once. About 10% of the sample is in the top ten clones.

This clonotype has at least ten counts. Its binding antigen is unknown. There are no base qualities to consult, and no much larger clone falls within one base. The sequence links TRBV20-1 to TRBJ2-1, with TRBD2 matching 10 junction bases. The source is a woman aged 18-29 years with Graves' hyperthyroidism. Sequencing input: blood. CDR3 sequence: CSARDTLAGAHEQFF. In nucleotides, the sequence is TGCAGTGCTAGAGATACCCTAGCGGGAGCCCATGAGCAGTTCTTC.